This TCR beta chain was identified in a study of T cells in Graves' hyperthyroidism and ophthalmopathy. Findings and caveats of the study: Most clonotypes expanded in thyroid above 0.001 were likewise present in blood.

Comments on this clonotype: What it binds is not known.

This CDR3 comprises 15 residues. Germline V gene sequence: CDR1 MNHNS, CDR2 SASEGT. Losses at the gene ends were 3 bases for V and 0 bases for J; bases not matched to a gene: 5. The study based diagnoses on clinical symptoms, serum thyroxine and TRAb, thyroid ultrasound and orbital computed tomography. What was amplified from RNA transcripts were TCR beta CDR3 regions. The HTBI primer set drove a first-round RT-PCR of the TCR CDR3. Each CDR3 protein is one row after TCRdb ran MiXCR on the multiplex PCR reads. The sample consists of fewer than 550,000 distinct CDR3 sequences, approximately 14% of them appearing once.

Sequencing was carried out using blood. The V gene is TRBV6-1, the J gene TRBJ2-7, with 7 positions matching TRBD1. This TCR was sampled from a woman younger than 30 with Graves' hyperthyroidism. The CDR3 sequence is CASSDHRGISYEQYF. CDR3 coding DNA: TGTGCCAGCAGTGACCACAGGGGCATCTCCTACGAGCAGTACTTC.